What follows is one T cell receptor beta chain and its context. This may come from a read error, since a much larger clone is one base off. The data were obtained in a study of blood T cell repertoires in COVID-19. Recruitment covered 25 or so US areas and drew participants whose ages spanned roughly 18 to 95 years. The method was immunoSEQ multiplex PCR; TCRdb's version includes in-frame clones alone and lacks a portion of them. The sample has 200,000 to 250,000 clones, about 91% seen once; the top ten hold about 15%. The CDR3 length is 13 residues. V was trimmed by 2 bases and J by 4 bases, leaving 5 bases between them. The germline V gene encodes CDR1 SGHTA and CDR2 FQGTGA.

This sequence was found in a woman in her 50s with acute COVID-19. This chain links TRBV7-3 with TRBJ2-2; no clear D gene. Sequenced: PBMCs or T cells enriched from blood (not recorded which). The CDR3 reads CASSLSVTGELFF. Here the CDR3 DNA reads TGTGCCAGCAGCTTATCCGTCACCGGGGAGCTGTTTTTT.